This TCR beta chain originates from a study of Graves' ophthalmopathy and Graves' hyperthyroidism. RNA transcripts yielded amplified TCR beta CDR3 regions. A first-round RT-PCR used HTBI primers, followed by a second-round multiplex PCR. TCRdb ran MiXCR on the multiplex PCR reads and lists one entry per CDR3 protein. The sample consists of under 250,000 distinct CDR3 sequences, 25% to 35% of them appearing once. This clonotype was recorded many times. Germline-derived CDR1 and CDR2 are KGHDR and SFDVKD. CDR3 length: 11 amino acids. The V end lost 3 bases, the J end lost 4 bases, and 3 bases lay between the germline ends.

The chain joins TRBV24-1 to TRBJ2-7; D remains ambiguous. The sequenced sample consisted of peripheral blood. The receptor was isolated from a man in his fifties with Graves' ophthalmopathy. CDR3 nucleotides: TGTGCCACCAGTGATGCATACGAGCAGTACTTC. It encodes CATSDAYEQYF.